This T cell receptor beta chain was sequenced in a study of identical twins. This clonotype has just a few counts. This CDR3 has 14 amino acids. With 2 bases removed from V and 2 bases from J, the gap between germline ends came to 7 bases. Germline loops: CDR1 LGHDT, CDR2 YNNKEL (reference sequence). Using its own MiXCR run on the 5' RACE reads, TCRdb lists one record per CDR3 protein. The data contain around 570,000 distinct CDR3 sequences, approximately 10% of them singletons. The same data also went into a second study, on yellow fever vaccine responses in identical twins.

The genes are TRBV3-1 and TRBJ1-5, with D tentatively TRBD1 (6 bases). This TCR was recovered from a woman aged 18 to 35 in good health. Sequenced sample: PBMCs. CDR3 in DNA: TGTGCCAGCAGCCAACAGGGGCGCAATCAGCCCCAGCATTTT. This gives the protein CASSQQGRNQPQHF.